These 24 T cell receptor beta chains were sequenced from one sample in a study of T cell responses to AZD1222 COVID-19 vaccine. Data came from immunoSEQ multiplex PCR; TCRdb stores just in-frame clones and leaves some out. This table has around 150,000 clones, more than 70% appearing once. The input for sequencing was peripheral blood, taken on day 0 of AZD1222 vaccination. The receptors stem from an adult in good health.

This clone was detected only a few times. The CDR3 is CAWLGAGKNTGELFF. The CDR3 nucleotides are TGTGCCTGGCTGGGGGCGGGAAAGAACACCGGGGAGCTGTTTTTT. The chain carries TRBV30 and TRBJ2-2; D possibly uses TRBD1 or TRBD2 (6 bases each). CDR3 size: 15 residues. Per germline, CDR1 GTSNPN and CDR2 SVGIG (reference sequence). Trimming left V 5 bases short and J 1 base short, with 14 bases between. Variable domain in full (rest from reference TRBV30 and TRBJ2-2): SQTIHQWPATLVQPVGSPLSLECTVEGTSNPNLYWYRQAAGRGLQLLFYSVGIGQISSEVPQNLSASRPQDRQFILSSKKLLLSDSGFYLCAWLGAGKNTGELFFGEGSRLTVL.

V gene TRBV9 combines with J gene TRBJ2-2, with D perhaps matching TRBD2 (5 bases). V lost 0 bases and J 9 bases, leaving 18 bases between the germline ends. This CDR3 comprises 16 residues. Germline CDR1 and CDR2: SGDLS and YYNGEE. Written as DNA, the CDR3 is TGTGCCAGCAGCGTAGACCCTAGCACGCTTAATAGGGAGCTGTTTTTT. Translating gives CASSVDPSTLNRELFF.

V gene TRBV7-2 combines with J gene TRBJ1-2; D is unclear. From germline, CDR1 is SGHTA and CDR2 FQGNSA. The CDR3 loop spans 13 amino acids. Trimming cost V 1 base and J 5 bases, with 8 bases left between them. CDR3 region: CASSLEGRYGYTF. CDR3 in DNA: TGTGCCAGCAGCTTAGAGGGTCGGTATGGCTACACCTTC.

The gene calls are TRBV6-5 and TRBJ1-1, with D perhaps TRBD1 (5 bases). There are 10 residues in the CDR3. V was cut by 8 bases and J by 6 bases, with 7 bases left in between. CDR1 and CDR2 (germline): MNHEY, SVGAGI. The CDR3 reads CASGASEAFF. CDR3 nucleotides: TGTGCCAGCGGGGCATCTGAAGCTTTCTTT.

The chain is built from TRBV30 and TRBJ1-2, with no clear D. CDR1 GTSNPN and CDR2 SVGIG come from the germline V gene (reference sequence). Trimming took 5 bases from V and 8 from J, leaving 12 bases between them. The CDR3 has 11 residues. This CDR3 reads CAWLSGVGYTF. The CDR3 DNA sequence: TGTGCCTGGCTCAGCGGGGTGGGCTACACCTTC. The full variable domain, completed using reference TRBV30 and TRBJ1-2, is SQTIHQWPATLVQPVGSPLSLECTVEGTSNPNLYWYRQAAGRGLQLLFYSVGIGQISSEVPQNLSASRPQDRQFILSSKKLLLSDSGFYLCAWLSGVGYTFGSGTRLTVV.

CDR3 loop: CASSRDGRGPQHF. The CDR3 DNA sequence: TGTGCCAGCAGTCGGGACGGTCGAGGGCCCCAGCATTTT. The rearrangement joins TRBV28 to TRBJ1-5; D perhaps matches TRBD1 (5 bases). The germline V gene encodes CDR1 MDHEN and CDR2 SYDVKM. This CDR3 is built from 13 residues. Trimming took off 5 bases at V and 9 bases at J, with 14 bases between the two ends. Based on the CDR3 plus reference TRBV28 and TRBJ1-5, the full variable domain is DVKVTQSSRYLVKRTGEKVFLECVQDMDHENMFWYRQDPGLGLRLIYFSYDVKMKEKGDIPEGYSVSREKKERFSLILESASTNQTSMYLCASSRDGRGPQHFGDGTRLSIL.

J is TRBJ1-2 and V is TRBV19; D remains unclear. The germline V gene has CDR1 LNHDA and CDR2 SQIVND (reference sequence). This CDR3 is 13 amino acids long. V was clipped by 7 bases and J by 5 bases, with 14 bases between them. In DNA, the CDR3 is TGTGCCAGTACCCGGGAGGCGAAGTATGGCTACACCTTC. It translates to CASTREAKYGYTF.

The rearrangement joins TRBV3-1 (or the pseudogene TRBV3-2) to TRBJ2-7; no clear D gene. CDR1 and CDR2 (germline): LGHDT, YNNKEL (reference sequence). V gave up 4 bases and J gave up 7 bases, with 8 bases separating them. The CDR3 has 11 amino acids. DNA for the CDR3: TGTGCCAGCAGCCGAGACGGAGAGCAGTACTTC. Its protein is CASSRDGEQYF.

V and J are TRBV5-6 and TRBJ1-2; a weak D match, TRBD1 (5 bases). Per germline, CDR1 SGHDT and CDR2 YYEEEE. V was shortened by 5 bases and J by 0 bases, with 14 bases between the two germline ends. The CDR3 has 15 amino acids. CDR3 sequence (DNA): TGTGCCAGCAGTGAGGGGTCCCTAGCTAACTATGGCTACACCTTC. Protein product: CASSEGSLANYGYTF. The whole variable domain, remainder taken from reference TRBV5-6 and TRBJ1-2, is DAGVTQSPTHLIKTRGQQVTLRCSPKSGHDTVSWYQQALGQGPQFIFQYYEEEERQRGNFPDRFSGHQFPNYSSELNVNALLLGDSALYLCASSEGSLANYGYTFGSGTRLTVV.

The rearrangement links TRBV7-9 to TRBJ2-5; D might be TRBD1 (6 bases). The CDR3 runs 13 residues. Germline CDR1 reads SEHNR; CDR2 reads FQNEAQ (reference sequence). V dropped 11 bases and J dropped 3 bases, with 16 bases sitting between them. CDR3 DNA sequence: TGTGCCTGTGACAGGCTGCGGGAAGAGACCCAGTACTTC. This translates into CACDRLREETQYF.

This sequence joins TRBV19 and TRBJ2-7; D perhaps matches TRBD2 (6 bases). Per the germline V gene, CDR1 is LNHDA and CDR2 is SQIVND (reference sequence). This CDR3 spans 15 amino acids. V dropped 2 bases and J dropped 2 bases, with 13 bases sitting between them. CDR3 nucleotide sequence: TGTGCCAGTAGTATAAGGCCGGAGGGCACCTACGAGCAGTACTTC. Protein sequence: CASSIRPEGTYEQYF.

The chain recombines TRBV5-6 with TRBJ2-7; a weak D match, TRBD1 (5 bases). Germline CDR1 reads SGHDT; CDR2 reads YYEEEE. The CDR3 loop spans 13 amino acids. V lost 2 bases, J lost 1 base, and 7 bases lay in between. The chain's CDR3 is CASSFDRSYEQYF. CDR3 nucleotides: TGTGCCAGCAGCTTCGACAGATCCTACGAGCAGTACTTC.

V usage is TRBV18 and J usage is TRBJ2-7; 8 positions agree with TRBD2. The junction had 10 bases not matched to a gene; V was cut back by 3 bases and J by 6 bases. This CDR3 comprises 15 residues. Germline V lookup: CDR1 KGHSH, CDR2 LQKENI. The CDR3 spells CASSPDSGAQLEQYF. In DNA form, the CDR3 reads TGTGCCAGCTCACCCGATAGCGGGGCCCAGCTCGAGCAGTACTTC.

The V and J genes are TRBV10-3 and TRBJ2-2; D perhaps matches TRBD1 (6 bases). The CDR3 is made up of 20 amino acids. Germline-derived CDR1 and CDR2 are ENHRY and SYGVKD. Between the trimmed V and J ends, which lost 6 bases and 1 base, there was a span of 27 bases. The CDR3 DNA is TGTGCCATCAGCAACCCGAGAGGGGGTGAGGTACGGGTGAACACCGGGGAGCTGTTTTTT. Translated, it gives CAISNPRGGEVRVNTGELFF.

The chain carries TRBV6-6 and TRBJ2-7; 9 nucleotides line up with TRBD1. The CDR3 covers 13 residues. Looked up from germline, CDR1 is MNHNY and CDR2 is SVGAGI (reference sequence). J gave up 4 bases and V 7 bases, and 5 bases lay outside the gene matches. The DNA for the CDR3 is TGTGCCAGCACACGGGACAGGGAGTACGAGCAGTACTTC. Amino acid sequence: CASTRDREYEQYF.

The V call is TRBV19, the J call TRBJ1-1, with D possibly TRBD1 on 6 matching bases. The CDR3 is made up of 15 amino acids. Trimming removed 6 bases from V and 4 bases from J, with 18 bases in between. Germline loops: CDR1 LNHDA, CDR2 SQIVND (reference sequence). The CDR3 nucleotides are TGTGCCAGTAGATCTGAGGGACAACCTGCCACTGAAGCTTTCTTT. Translating gives CASRSEGQPATEAFF.

This chain links TRBV11-2 with TRBJ2-3, with TRBD2 matching over 12 bases. The V segment lost 1 base and the J segment 6 bases; nucleotides outside the gene matches: 5. In germline, CDR1 is SGHAT, CDR2 FQNNGV. The CDR3 is made up of 16 amino acids. The CDR3 is CASSLVEGLAGDTQYF. DNA of the CDR3: TGTGCCAGCAGCTTAGTGGAGGGACTAGCGGGCGATACGCAGTATTTT. The whole variable domain, remainder taken from reference TRBV11-2 and TRBJ2-3, is EAGVAQSPRYKIIEKRQSVAFWCNPISGHATLYWYQQILGQGPKLLIQFQNNGVVDDSQLPKDRFSAERLKGVDSTLKIQPAKLEDSAVYLCASSLVEGLAGDTQYFGPGTRLTVL.

The chain's CDR3 is CASSPRSLAGASFSYEQYF. Here the CDR3 DNA reads TGTGCCAGCAGCCCCCGTAGTCTAGCGGGAGCGTCTTTCTCCTACGAGCAGTACTTC. The chain is built from TRBV9 and TRBJ2-7; TRBD2 aligns across 10 bases. Trimming took 4 bases from V and 0 from J; bases not matched to a gene: 16. CDR3 length equals 19 residues. The germline V gene has CDR1 SGDLS and CDR2 YYNGEE.

The genes are TRBV5-1 and TRBJ1-5; 7 nucleotides agree with TRBD1. The CDR3 covers 15 residues. Trimming cost V 0 bases and J 7 bases; bases outside gene matches: 7. The germline V gene encodes CDR1 SGHRS and CDR2 YFSETQ. In nucleotides, the CDR3 is TGCGCCAGCAGCTTGGAAGGGGGCGCTGGACAGCCCCAGCATTTT. It translates to CASSLEGGAGQPQHF. The full variable domain, in which reference TRBV5-1 and TRBJ1-5 provide the parts outside the CDR3, is KAGVTQTPRYLIKTRGQQVTLSCSPISGHRSVSWYQQTPGQGLQFLFEYFSETQRNKGNFPGRFSGRQFSNSRSEMNVSTLELGDSALYLCASSLEGGAGQPQHFGDGTRLSIL.

The V call is TRBV30, the J call TRBJ2-7; D unresolved. Germline V gives CDR1 GTSNPN, CDR2 SVGIG (reference sequence). Trimming took 4 bases from V and 3 from J, leaving 19 bases between them. The CDR3 has 15 amino acids. CDR3 DNA: TGTGCCTGGACCCTAAGTAGGGCGCGTGGCTACGAGCAGTACTTC. The encoded protein is CAWTLSRARGYEQYF.

The chain has TRBV5-1 and TRBJ2-2; D tentatively reads TRBD1 or TRBD2 (6 bases each). The CDR3 consists of 15 residues. The V gene lost 4 bases and the J gene lost 4 bases, with 14 bases spanning the gap. Per the germline V gene, CDR1 is SGHRS and CDR2 is YFSETQ. CDR3 region: CASSEGLGATGELFF. CDR3 nucleotides: TGCGCCAGCAGCGAGGGACTGGGGGCCACCGGGGAGCTGTTTTTT.

A few counts support this clone. This sequence joins TRBV28 and TRBJ1-5, with 8 bases fitting TRBD1. CDR1 and CDR2 from the germline V gene are MDHEN and SYDVKM. The CDR3 is 14 residues long. V dropped 8 bases and J dropped 4; count of bases not matched to a gene: 7. The CDR3: CASLDRGGNQPQHF. Written as DNA, the CDR3 is TGTGCCAGCCTCGACAGGGGAGGAAATCAGCCCCAGCATTTT.

The gene calls are TRBV18 and TRBJ1-5; D gene uncertain. Germline-derived CDR1 and CDR2 are KGHSH and LQKENI. CDR3 length: 12 residues. V lost 0 bases and J lost 7, with 4 bases in between. Here the CDR3 reads CASSPPGQPQHF. The CDR3, as DNA: TGTGCCAGCTCACCACCCGGGCAGCCCCAGCATTTT.

The V gene is TRBV5-1, the J gene TRBJ1-5, with D possibly TRBD1 on 6 matching bases. Per the germline V gene, CDR1 is SGHRS and CDR2 is YFSETQ. With 4 bases removed from V and 4 bases from J, the gap between germline ends came to 18 bases. The CDR3 length is 16 residues. The CDR3 DNA follows: TGCGCCAGCAGCCCCCCCCGGGGGCCCGCGAATCAGCCCCAGCATTTT. It yields the protein CASSPPRGPANQPQHF.